The T cell receptor (beta chain) under discussion was sequenced for a study of T cells in Graves' hyperthyroidism and ophthalmopathy (dated by TCRdb to between 2019 and 2020). A note on the overall study: Peripheral blood samples were taken at the time of initial diagnosis, prior to any treatment. According to the paper, TCR Vbeta CDR3 sequencing was carried out on 135 peripheral blood samples, which came from more than 40 ophthalmopathy, approximately 72 hyperthyroidism and approximately 17 progressor patients. TCR V-J signatures able to tell the groups apart were searched for in a discovery cohort of approximately 95 patients, of whom more than 40 had Graves' ophthalmopathy and 55 to 60 had stable Graves' hyperthyroidism. Thyroid tissue and blood T-cell repertoires from over 5 Graves' hyperthyroidism patients were also compared in the study. For training and testing, the 80 to 100 patients in the discovery cohort were randomly divided in a 7:3 ratio. Prospective prediction of ophthalmopathy was tested in an independent validation cohort consisting of roughly 20 hyperthyroidism patients and more than 15 patients who later progressed to ophthalmopathy. Following sampling, methimazole starting at 30 mg daily was given to hyperthyroidism patients, and high-dose intravenous methylprednisolone was given to ophthalmopathy patients. The investigation overall reported the following: No statistical method was used to fix the sample size in advance, and group allocation was not hidden from the investigators. During validation, the model predicted progression to ophthalmopathy a median of roughly 7.1 months ahead of onset, with 60% to 71% sensitivity and almost 75% specificity. A model built on a 13 V-J signature distinguished ophthalmopathy from stable hyperthyroidism, reaching approximately 89% sensitivity and around 81% specificity in cross-validation and 80%/75% in testing. Blood samples also contained most of the expanded thyroid clonotypes (frequency above 0.001), which suggests that blood repertoires may reflect thyroid immune responses.

For this clonotype: What this receptor recognizes is not known. No much larger clonotype is one base removed from it; base qualities were not supplied.

The hyperthyroidism patients were between 18 and 65 years old and newly diagnosed, with a disease duration of less than 2 months. The study excluded patients with uncontrolled infections, other autoimmune diseases, pregnancy or lactation. Diagnoses were based on clinical symptoms, serum thyroxine and TRAb, thyroid ultrasound and orbital computed tomography. Blood from progressor patients was collected at the time of first diagnosis with hyperthyroidism, before any ophthalmopathy symptoms had appeared. PBMCs were isolated from 10 ml of fresh peripheral blood by Ficoll-Paque density gradient centrifugation. Patients classed as progressors first received a Graves' hyperthyroidism diagnosis and then went on to develop ophthalmopathy during follow-up. Total RNA was extracted with Trizol reagent, and quality was checked on an Agilent 2100 Bioanalyzer. CDR1 and CDR2 were assigned from the germline V gene (reference sequence) as GTSNPN and SVGIG. Relative to germline, V is missing 2 bases and J is missing 3 bases, with 3 bases of the junction outside any gene match. CDR3 length: 13 amino acids, cysteine to phenylalanine. Just the 39-base CDR3 DNA is kept, in frame starting at base 1.

TCR beta CDR3 regions were amplified from RNA transcripts. The TCR CDR3 was subjected to a first round of RT-PCR using the HTBI primer set and the Qiagen OneStep RT-PCR kit. Libraries were constructed in a second round of multiplex PCR, after which size selection and purification were carried out. Paired-end sequencing of the libraries was performed with 100 bp reads on an Illumina HiSeq2000. The authors processed their data as follows. SOAPnuke was used to process the raw data, with reads discarded if the reads contained adapters or uncalled bases, had a mean Phred below 15, or lacked an exact constant-primer or identifier match. COPE v1.2.5 was used to merge the high-quality paired reads, and each unique nucleotide sequence was defined as a clonotype. Clonotypes were aligned to IMGT TRBV, TRBD and TRBJ reference segments using MiTCR v1.1. The analysis was restricted to V-J combinations with a frequency above 0.0001, which together covered 99.2% of the repertoires. A TCS score was defined as the ratio of F50 (clonal expansion) to E x V (chaos), with BLOSUM62-based TCRdist applied between CDR3 peptides within each V-J. Welch's t-statistics and random forest reduced 500 to 650 V-J features to 13, which were used in a naive Bayes classifier (R e1071). TCRdb ran its own pipeline on the public reads, namely fastp trimming at Q25 and MiXCR clone calling, and kept in-frame beta chains. Rows with one shared CDR3 protein collapse into an entry with the most common genes and DNA. The V and J calls were not made by the authors but by TCRdb's processing. The sample profile shows around 380,000 distinct CDR3 sequences; approximately 13% of them were found once. The biggest ten clones account for less than 25% of the sample.

The sample was blood. The TCR was taken from a man in his thirties or forties with Graves' hyperthyroidism that later progressed to Graves' ophthalmopathy. The chain joins TRBV30 to TRBJ2-5, with 7 middle bases fitting TRBD1. The CDR3 protein is CAWSPGTEETQYF. Here is the DNA: TGTGCCTGGAGTCCTGGGACAGAAGAGACCCAGTACTTC.